This TCR beta chain stems from a study of blood T cell repertoires in COVID-19. This CDR3 has 14 residues. Trimming at V came to 4 bases and at J to 6 bases, leaving 2 bases not matched to a gene. The V gene's germline CDR1 is SEHNR and CDR2 FQNEAQ (reference sequence). Symptom resolution, clearance, or two negative PCRs marked donors in Cohort 3 as recovered. Data came from immunoSEQ multiplex PCR; TCRdb stores just in-frame clones and leaves some out. The sample holds 200,000 or so clones, 88% seen once. The material sequenced was PBMCs or T cells enriched from blood (not recorded which). The TCR sequence derives from a woman aged 25 to 45 who had recovered from COVID-19. The gene calls are TRBV7-9 and TRBJ1-4, with 10 positions matching TRBD1. CDR3 DNA: TGTGCCAGCAGCTCCGGGACAGGGGATGAAAAACTGTTTTTT. Translation gives CASSSGTGDEKLFF.